A selection of T cell receptor beta chains follows, all from one sample in a study of blood T cell repertoires in COVID-19. The method was immunoSEQ multiplex PCR; TCRdb's version includes in-frame clones alone and lacks a portion of them. The table has approximately 200,000 clones, around nine tenths seen once. The sample comprised peripheral blood. The receptors shown here come from a young man with active or convalescent COVID-19. CDR3s include the opening cysteine and the closing phenylalanine or tryptophan. D genes are given only for firm matches. Rows give clone size only sometimes, using once, few, many, or a class for an expanded clone.

>TRBV7-9|TRBJ2-1|16|TRBD1|-
TGTGCCAGCAGCCCGTATGGACAGGACGAATACAATGAGCAGTTCTTC
CASSPYGQDEYNEQFF
>TRBV6-6|TRBJ1-1|13|-|few
TGTGCCAGCAGTTACCGACAGATCACTGAAGCTTTCTTT
CASSYRQITEAFF
>TRBV27|TRBJ2-7|13|-|-
TGTGCCAGCCGCGACTACAAATCCTACGAGCAGTACTTC
CASRDYKSYEQYF
>TRBV11-3|TRBJ2-1|16|TRBD1|once
TGTGCCAGCAGCCCCTCGGGACAGGGTGTGGAGTCTGAGCAGTTCTTC
CASSPSGQGVESEQFF
>TRBV9|TRBJ1-3|18|TRBD1|-
TGTGCCAGCAGCGCCACCTCCGGGACAGCCACGGCTGGAAACACCATATATTTT
CASSATSGTATAGNTIYF
>TRBV14|TRBJ1-2|14|TRBD1|once
TGTGCCAGCAGCCAAGTGGACAGGGCCGATGGCTACACCTTC
CASSQVDRADGYTF
>TRBV19|TRBJ2-1|13|-|-
TGTGCCAGTAGTATAGTGCGGGGAAATGAGCAGTTCTTC
CASSIVRGNEQFF
>TRBV12-5|TRBJ1-1|14|-|once
TGTGCTAGTGACTCTGACAGGTGGGGTGGACGAGCTTTCTTT
CASDSDRWGGRAFF
>TRBV19|TRBJ2-1|12|-|-
TGTGCCAGTAACACAGGGACGGGTGAGCAGTTCTTC
CASNTGTGEQFF
>TRBV2|TRBJ1-4|12|-|-
TGTGCCAGCAAGTTTCTAAACGAAAAACTGTTTTTT
CASKFLNEKLFF
>TRBV18|TRBJ1-1|13|-|-
TGTGCCAGCTCACCAACAATGAACACTGAAGCTTTCTTT
CASSPTMNTEAFF
>TRBV18|TRBJ2-7|16|TRBD2|-
TGTGCCAGCTCACCACCTACTAGCGGGAGCTCTTACGAGCAGTACTTC
CASSPPTSGSSYEQYF
>TRBV28|TRBJ1-1|14|-|-
TGTGCCAGCAGTTTAGGGCAGGGTAACACTGAAGCTTTCTTT
CASSLGQGNTEAFF
>TRBV15|TRBJ2-2|17|-|-
TGTGCCACCAGCACTCGGAGGGGACAGCGGAACACCGGGGAGCTGTTTTTT
CATSTRRGQRNTGELFF
>TRBV2|TRBJ1-4|12|-|-
TGTGCCAGCGTCGGGGGTTTGGAAAAACTGTTTTTT
CASVGGLEKLFF
>TRBV2|TRBJ1-1|15|TRBD1|-
TGTGCCAGTCCAGGGGGCCTTACCATGAACACTGAAGCTTTCTTT
CASPGGLTMNTEAFF
>TRBV21-1|TRBJ2-2|23|-|-
TGTGCCAGCAGCCCCAGGATCGGTGCCCGGGGGACTAGAAATTGTGCGAACACCGGGGAGCTGTTTTTT
CASSPRIGARGTRNCANTGELFF
>TRBV6-1|TRBJ2-2|16|TRBD2|-
TGTGCCAGCAGTGAAACCGGGACTACCTTCACCGGGGAGCTGTTTTTT
CASSETGTTFTGELFF
>TRBV27|TRBJ1-5|15|-|-
TGTGCCAGCAGTCCAGTGACTCCGGGCAATCAGCCCCAGCATTTT
CASSPVTPGNQPQHF
>TRBV7-7|TRBJ2-2|16|TRBD2|-
TGTGCTAGCAGCTTTTTGGCTAGCGGGAACACCGGGGAGCTGTTTTTT
CASSFLASGNTGELFF
>TRBV6-2/TRBV6-3|TRBJ2-7|16|-|-
TGTGCCAGCAGTTACCCAAGGGGCTGGTCTACCTACGAGCAGTACTTC
CASSYPRGWSTYEQYF
>TRBV4-2|TRBJ1-1|16|TRBD1|-
TGTGCCAGCAGCCCATCTTCCGGGACAGGGGAGACTGAAGCTTTCTTT
CASSPSSGTGETEAFF
>TRBV5-1|TRBJ1-6|20|-|-
TGCGCCAGCAGCTTGGGGAATCTTGGGGCCAAGGGGTCCCTCAATTCACCCCTCCACTTT
CASSLGNLGAKGSLNSPLHF
>TRBV28|TRBJ1-4|14|-|-
TGTGCCAGCTTCAGAGGGGGATTTCGTGAAAAACTGTTTTTT
CASFRGGFREKLFF
>TRBV3-1/TRBV3-2|TRBJ2-7|16|TRBD1|-
TGTGCCAGCAGCCAACGTCTCGGACAGGCGGACTACGAGCAGTACTTC
CASSQRLGQADYEQYF
>TRBV19|TRBJ2-2|15|TRBD2|-
TGTGCCAGTAGGTCACTAGCGACGAACACCGGGGAGCTGTTTTTT
CASRSLATNTGELFF
>TRBV5-1|TRBJ1-4|14|-|-
TGCGCCAGCAGCTTCACCAACGGGGATGAAAAACTGTTTTTT
CASSFTNGDEKLFF
>TRBV14|TRBJ1-1|14|-|-
TGTGCCAGCAGCCAGCGGGGCCGGAACACTGAAGCTTTCTTT
CASSQRGRNTEAFF
>TRBV30|TRBJ2-3|15|-|-
TGTGCCTGGAGTGACGGACACCTAAACACAGATACGCAGTATTTT
CAWSDGHLNTDTQYF
>TRBV14|TRBJ1-1|13|-|-
TGTGCCAGCAGCCAGGGCCGGAACACTGAAGCTTTCTTT
CASSQGRNTEAFF
>TRBV3-1/TRBV3-2|TRBJ1-2|15|TRBD1|once
TGTGCCAGCAGCCCGGCTGGACAGGGCTACTATGGCTACACCTTC
CASSPAGQGYYGYTF
>TRBV7-2|TRBJ1-1|14|-|-
TGTGCCAGCAGCTTAGTGGGGGGGTCGGGTGAAGCTTTCTTT
CASSLVGGSGEAFF
>TRBV9|TRBJ2-1|15|-|-
TGTGCCAGCAGCGTATACGGGACACCCTACAATGAGCAGTTCTTC
CASSVYGTPYNEQFF
>TRBV4-3|TRBJ1-1|16|-|-
TGCGCCAGCAGCCAAGGCGTGTCCGGAGTGAACACTGAAGCTTTCTTT
CASSQGVSGVNTEAFF
>TRBV3-1/TRBV3-2|TRBJ2-7|15|-|once
TGTGCCAGCAGCCAATTGATTTCAGGGACCTACGAGCAGTACTTC
CASSQLISGTYEQYF
>TRBV3-1/TRBV3-2|TRBJ1-1|15|TRBD1|-
TGTGCCAGCAGCCTTCCGGGACAGCTGAACACTGAAGCTTTCTTT
CASSLPGQLNTEAFF
>TRBV19|TRBJ1-1|15|TRBD1|-
TGTGCCAGTAGTCCGACAGGGACTGCGCACACTGAAGCTTTCTTT
CASSPTGTAHTEAFF
>TRBV19|TRBJ1-1|15|TRBD1|-
TGTGCCAGTAGTAAGGGACAGGGCCTGAACACTGAAGCTTTCTTT
CASSKGQGLNTEAFF
>TRBV6-5|TRBJ1-5|13|TRBD1|-
TGTGCCAGCAGGACAGGGCATGGTCAGCCCCAGCATTTT
CASRTGHGQPQHF
>TRBV7-9|TRBJ2-7|14|TRBD2|-
TGTGCCAGCAGCACTAGCGCCCAACCCGGGGAGCAGTACTTC
CASSTSAQPGEQYF
>TRBV9|TRBJ1-2|17|-|-
TGTGCCAGCAGCGCCCGGGGGCGGGGGCCTCCTAACTATGGCTACACCTTC
CASSARGRGPPNYGYTF
>TRBV29-1|TRBJ2-3|12|-|-
TGCAGCGTTCAGCCGGGGACAGATACGCAGTATTTT
CSVQPGTDTQYF
>TRBV10-3|TRBJ2-7|12|-|-
TGTGCCATCAGTGCCAGGGAATACGAGCAGTACTTC
CAISAREYEQYF
>TRBV24-1|TRBJ2-1|12|-|few
TGTGCCATTCGGACGGAGGACAATGAGCAGTTCTTC
CAIRTEDNEQFF